The rows below give T cell receptor beta chains drawn from one sample of a study of T cells in Graves' hyperthyroidism and ophthalmopathy. TCRdb independently ran MiXCR on the multiplex PCR reads; one entry per CDR3 protein. The table records some 300,000 distinct CDR3 sequences, roughly 15% of them present only once. The sequencing input was blood. These receptors were obtained from a woman aged 40 to 49 with Graves' hyperthyroidism. The CDR3 runs from the conserved cysteine through the conserved F or W. D genes are given only for firm matches. The size entry is marked missing in some rows and otherwise reads once, few, many or a size class.

TRBJ1-5 | few | TRBD1 | TRBV2 | CASSLQTGWSQPQHF | TGTGCCAGCAGCCTGCAGACAGGGTGGTCTCAGCCCCAGCATTTT
TRBJ2-6 | few | . | TRBV5-4 | CASSYPPISGANVLTF | TGTGCCAGCAGCTATCCCCCTATCTCTGGGGCCAACGTCCTGACTTTC
TRBJ2-1 | . | . | TRBV19 | CASNQEGLHNEQFF | TGTGCCAGTAACCAGGAGGGCCTCCACAATGAGCAGTTCTTC
TRBJ2-2 | few | . | TRBV7-2 | CASSKRAADTGELFF | TGTGCCAGCAGCAAACGGGCAGCCGACACCGGGGAGCTGTTTTTT
TRBJ1-1 | few | . | TRBV18 | CASSPGGAETEAFF | TGTGCCAGCTCACCGGGGGGCGCGGAGACTGAAGCTTTCTTT
TRBJ2-3 | many | . | TRBV13 | CASSSQLMTFGGFTDTQYF | TGTGCCAGCAGCTCGCAACTGATGACCTTCGGCGGGTTCACAGATACGCAGTATTTT
TRBJ2-2 | few | . | TRBV12-3/TRBV12-4 | CASSLVGSRLFF | TGTGCCAGCAGTTTGGTGGGGTCTAGGCTGTTTTTT
TRBJ1-4 | . | . | TRBV28 | CASTRAGNEKLFF | TGTGCCAGCACTCGGGCAGGAAATGAAAAACTGTTTTTT
TRBJ2-4 | many | . | TRBV28 | CASSLAALAKNIQYF | TGTGCCAGCAGTTTGGCGGCACTAGCCAAAAACATTCAGTACTTC
TRBJ2-1 | few | . | TRBV18 | CASSPGSGSYNEQFF | TGTGCCAGCTCACCAGGCAGCGGGTCCTACAATGAGCAGTTCTTC
TRBJ2-1 | . | . | TRBV3-1 | CASSPSGTPKLGEQFF | TGTGCCAGCAGCCCCTCCGGGACACCAAAACTAGGGGAGCAGTTCTTC
TRBJ1-1 | many | . | TRBV6-1 | CASSSGLHTEAFF | TGTGCCAGCAGTTCAGGCCTGCACACTGAAGCTTTCTTT
TRBJ2-1 | many | . | TRBV28 | CASSSRLGGLPNEQFF | TGTGCCAGCAGTTCTCGGCTAGGAGGGCTTCCCAATGAGCAGTTCTTC
TRBJ2-1 | many | TRBD2 | TRBV6-4 | CASSDFGTSAYNEQFF | TGTGCCAGCAGTGACTTTGGGACTAGCGCTTACAATGAGCAGTTCTTC
TRBJ2-2 | many | . | TRBV9 | CASSVGSTNTGELFF | TGTGCCAGCAGCGTTGGCAGCACGAACACCGGGGAGCTGTTTTTT
TRBJ2-7 | many | TRBD1 | TRBV7-9 | CASSSPGQGRVEQYF | TGTGCCAGCAGCTCGCCGGGACAGGGGCGCGTCGAGCAGTACTTC
TRBJ2-2 | many | TRBD2 | TRBV20-1 | CSAKAGEDHTGELFF | TGCAGTGCTAAGGCGGGGGAGGACCACACCGGGGAGCTGTTTTTT
TRBJ2-2 | . | . | TRBV9 | CASSPYRGELFF | TGTGCCAGCAGCCCCTACCGGGGGGAGCTGTTTTTT
TRBJ2-2 | . | . | TRBV30 | CAWTDRTNTGELFF | TGTGCCTGGACTGACAGAACGAACACCGGGGAGCTGTTTTTT
TRBJ1-1 | many | TRBD1 | TRBV18 | CASSLGQPEAFF | TGTGCCAGCTCCTTGGGACAGCCTGAAGCTTTCTTT
TRBJ1-5 | few | TRBD1 | TRBV29-1 | CSVGQGYSNQPQHF | TGCAGCGTCGGACAGGGTTATAGCAATCAGCCCCAGCATTTT
TRBJ2-2 | many | . | TRBV24-1 | CATSDFRYGELFF | TGTGCCACCAGTGATTTTCGGTACGGGGAGCTGTTTTTT
TRBJ2-3 | many | . | TRBV13 | CASSLARDWTTDTQYF | TGTGCCAGCAGCTTAGCCCGGGACTGGACCACAGATACGCAGTATTTT
TRBJ2-1 | many | TRBD1 | TRBV11-3 | CASSPGTGVYNEQFF | TGTGCCAGCAGCCCTGGGACAGGGGTTTACAATGAGCAGTTCTTC
TRBJ2-5 | . | TRBD2 | TRBV3-1 | CASSQDVDGRNQYF | TGTGCCAGCAGCCAAGATGTCGACGGGAGGAATCAGTACTTC
TRBJ2-3 | many | . | TRBV5-1 | CASSLTVSTDTQYF | TGCGCCAGCAGCTTGACCGTCAGCACAGATACGCAGTATTTT
TRBJ1-5 | many | . | TRBV7-9 | CASSLGAGGTQPQHF | TGTGCCAGCAGCTTAGGGGCCGGGGGTACTCAGCCCCAGCATTTT